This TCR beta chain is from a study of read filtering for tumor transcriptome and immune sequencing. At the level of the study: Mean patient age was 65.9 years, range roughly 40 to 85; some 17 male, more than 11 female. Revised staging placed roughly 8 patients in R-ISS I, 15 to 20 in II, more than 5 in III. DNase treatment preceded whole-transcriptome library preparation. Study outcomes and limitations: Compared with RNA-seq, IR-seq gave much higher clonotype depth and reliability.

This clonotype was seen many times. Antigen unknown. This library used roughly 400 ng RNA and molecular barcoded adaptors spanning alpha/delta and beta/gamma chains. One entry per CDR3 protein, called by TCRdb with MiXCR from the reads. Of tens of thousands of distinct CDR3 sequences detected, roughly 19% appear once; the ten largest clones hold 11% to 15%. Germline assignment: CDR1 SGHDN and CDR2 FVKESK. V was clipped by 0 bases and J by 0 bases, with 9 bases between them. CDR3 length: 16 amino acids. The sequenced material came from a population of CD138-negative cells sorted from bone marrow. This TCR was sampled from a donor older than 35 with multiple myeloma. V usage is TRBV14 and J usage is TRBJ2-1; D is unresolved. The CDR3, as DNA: TGTGCCAGCAGCCAAGACAAGGGAAGCTCCTACAATGAGCAGTTCTTC. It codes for CASSQDKGSSYNEQFF.